This is a list of T cell receptor beta chains from one sample in a study of cytomegalovirus exposure and HLA in healthy donors. Data came from immunoSEQ multiplex PCR; TCRdb stores just in-frame clones and leaves some out. The sample carries about 200,000 clones, around four fifths recorded once. The sample taken for sequencing was PBMCs. Source of these receptors: a man aged 35-49 years in good health and CMV-seropositive. Both conserved end residues are part of each CDR3. D genes are given only for firm matches. Some rows have no size entry. The others give once, few or many, or a class for an expanded clone.

d_gene	v_gene	abundance	j_gene	CDR3aa	CDR3nt
TRBD2	TRBV6-1	.	TRBJ2-7	CATQVTGTSAYEQYF	TGTGCCACCCAAGTGACCGGGACTAGCGCCTACGAGCAGTACTTC
.	TRBV7-9	few	TRBJ2-1	CASRDSYNEQFF	TGTGCCAGCAGGGACAGCTACAATGAGCAGTTCTTC
.	TRBV4-1	.	TRBJ2-5	CASSQDPQARETQYF	TGCGCCAGCAGCCAAGATCCTCAGGCTCGGGAGACCCAGTACTTC
.	TRBV7-2	.	TRBJ2-1	CASSLSRSSYNEQFF	TGTGCCAGCAGCTTATCCCGGAGCTCCTACAATGAGCAGTTCTTC
.	TRBV27	.	TRBJ1-2	CASSLRPDSSYGYTF	TGTGCCAGCAGCCTGAGGCCCGACAGCTCCTATGGCTACACCTTC
TRBD2	TRBV7-2	.	TRBJ2-5	CASSSRGGAETQYF	TGTGCCAGCAGCTCCCGGGGGGGGGCGGAGACCCAGTACTTC
TRBD2	TRBV5-4	.	TRBJ2-2	CASRAGTSANTGELFF	TGTGCCAGCAGGGCCGGGACTAGCGCCAACACCGGGGAGCTGTTTTTT
.	TRBV10-3	.	TRBJ2-7	CAISEGVPRYEQYF	TGTGCCATCAGTGAGGGAGTGCCCCGCTACGAGCAGTACTTC
TRBD2	TRBV18	once	TRBJ2-5	CASSQDSTSGSEQYF	TGTGCCAGCTCACAAGACTCGACTAGCGGGAGTGAGCAGTACTTC
.	TRBV11-1	.	TRBJ2-1	CASSPAGYNEQFF	TGTGCCAGCAGCCCAGCAGGCTACAATGAGCAGTTCTTC
TRBD2	TRBV4-1	.	TRBJ2-1	CASSQEGTSINEQFF	TGCGCCAGCAGCCAAGAGGGGACTAGCATCAATGAGCAGTTCTTC
TRBD1	TRBV2	.	TRBJ2-1	CASSDGTEGISEQFF	TGTGCCAGCAGTGACGGGACAGAGGGTATTAGTGAGCAGTTCTTC
.	TRBV4-2	.	TRBJ2-2	CASSQGQDTGELFF	TGTGCCAGCAGCCAAGGACAGGACACCGGGGAGCTGTTTTTT
TRBD2	TRBV9	.	TRBJ2-1	CASSVESSGGYNEQFF	TGTGCCAGCAGCGTAGAGAGTAGCGGGGGGTACAATGAGCAGTTCTTC
TRBD1	TRBV4-2	.	TRBJ2-6	CASSRWPKQGRLSGANVLTF	TGTGCCAGCAGCCGCTGGCCTAAACAGGGGCGCCTCTCTGGGGCCAACGTCCTGACTTTC
TRBD1	TRBV27	.	TRBJ2-5	CASSQTGSWETQYF	TGTGCCAGCAGCCAGACAGGGTCATGGGAGACCCAGTACTTC
.	TRBV9	.	TRBJ2-1	CASSDRDSPYNEQFF	TGTGCCAGCAGCGATCGAGATTCTCCCTACAATGAGCAGTTCTTC
TRBD1	TRBV29-1	.	TRBJ1-2	CSVRDRADYGYTF	TGCAGCGTTCGGGACAGGGCTGACTATGGCTACACCTTC
TRBD1	TRBV6-4	few	TRBJ1-1	CASRFKAGGTGMTEAFF	TGTGCCAGCAGATTTAAAGCAGGGGGGACAGGAATGACTGAAGCTTTCTTT
.	TRBV2	once	TRBJ1-2	CASSERGNYGYTF	TGTGCCAGCAGTGAGAGAGGGAACTATGGCTACACCTTC
TRBD2	TRBV11-3	.	TRBJ2-3	CASSLGTSGSTADTQYF	TGTGCCAGCAGCTTAGGGACTAGCGGGAGTACGGCAGATACGCAGTATTTT
TRBD2	TRBV27	once	TRBJ2-3	CASSLARSSGTDTQYF	TGTGCCAGCAGTTTGGCTCGGAGTAGCGGGACAGATACGCAGTATTTT
.	TRBV19	.	TRBJ2-3	CASSIVGASTDTQYF	TGTGCCAGTAGTATAGTGGGCGCTAGCACAGATACGCAGTATTTT
.	TRBV27	.	TRBJ2-3	CASSILVRGGRSTDTQYF	TGTGCCAGCAGCATTCTGGTCAGGGGAGGGCGGAGCACAGATACGCAGTATTTT
TRBD1	TRBV4-2	.	TRBJ2-7	CASSQLLADRGGGEQYF	TGTGCCAGCAGCCAACTCCTAGCGGACAGGGGAGGGGGCGAGCAGTACTTC
TRBD1	TRBV28	.	TRBJ2-7	CASSGAGGAGYEQYF	TGTGCCAGCAGTGGTGCAGGGGGCGCGGGGTACGAGCAGTACTTC
.	TRBV19	.	TRBJ2-3	CASRRGGADTQYF	TGTGCCAGTAGACGGGGCGGGGCAGATACGCAGTATTTT
.	TRBV2	.	TRBJ2-2	CASSETGLSGELFF	TGTGCCAGCAGTGAAACAGGGCTCTCCGGGGAGCTGTTTTTT
.	TRBV7-2	.	TRBJ2-1	CASSLALSTISYNEQFF	TGTGCCAGCAGCTTAGCGTTATCTACCATCTCCTACAATGAGCAGTTCTTC
TRBD1	TRBV19	.	TRBJ1-1	CASSISGTGLWVAFF	TGTGCCAGTAGTATTTCTGGGACAGGTCTCTGGGTAGCTTTCTTT
.	TRBV25-1	.	TRBJ2-3	CASSEPSSTDTQYF	TGTGCCAGCAGTGAACCCTCTAGCACAGATACGCAGTATTTT
.	TRBV10-3	few	TRBJ1-3	CAISDGTISGNTIYF	TGTGCCATCAGTGACGGGACAATCTCTGGAAACACCATATATTTT
TRBD2	TRBV14	.	TRBJ2-3	CASSQALAGATDTQYF	TGTGCCAGCAGCCAAGCACTAGCGGGAGCAACAGATACGCAGTATTTT
.	TRBV15	.	TRBJ2-1	CATSRDSYNEQFF	TGTGCCACCAGCAGGGACAGTTACAATGAGCAGTTCTTC
.	TRBV9	.	TRBJ1-3	CASSDKRTGNTIYF	TGTGCCAGCAGCGATAAGAGGACAGGAAACACCATATATTTT
.	TRBV6-5	once	TRBJ2-7	CASSEAGYEQYF	TGTGCCAGCAGTGAAGCAGGCTACGAGCAGTACTTC
.	TRBV9	.	TRBJ1-1	CASSGQANTEAFF	TGTGCCAGCAGCGGACAGGCTAACACTGAAGCTTTCTTT
.	TRBV5-1	once	TRBJ1-1	CASSPKMGTNTEAFF	TGCGCCAGCAGCCCAAAGATGGGCACGAACACTGAAGCTTTCTTT
.	TRBV4-3	.	TRBJ2-7	CASSLGGVGLYEQYF	TGCGCCAGCAGCCTAGGGGGAGTTGGTCTCTACGAGCAGTACTTC
TRBD1	TRBV30	.	TRBJ1-6	CAWQGAGNSPLHF	TGTGCCTGGCAGGGGGCAGGTAATTCACCCCTCCACTTT
.	TRBV6-5	.	TRBJ1-2	CASSYSFQENYGYTF	TGTGCCAGCAGTTACTCTTTCCAGGAAAACTATGGCTACACCTTC
TRBD1	TRBV9	.	TRBJ1-6	CASSGYPGGNSPLHF	TGTGCCAGCAGCGGTTACCCAGGGGGGAATTCACCCCTCCACTTT
TRBD2	TRBV10-3	.	TRBJ2-7	CAISESRGYENEQYF	TGTGCCATCAGTGAGTCGCGGGGGTACGAAAACGAGCAGTACTTC
.	TRBV6-5	.	TRBJ2-7	CATGPGDQFYEQYF	TGTGCCACAGGCCCCGGGGATCAGTTCTACGAGCAGTACTTC
TRBD1	TRBV5-1	.	TRBJ1-5	CASSFTGDQPQHF	TGCGCCAGCAGCTTCACAGGGGATCAGCCCCAGCATTTT
.	TRBV7-9	.	TRBJ2-2	CSSSPLSTGLNTGELFF	TGTTCCAGCAGCCCTCTCTCGACAGGACTGAACACCGGGGAGCTGTTTTTT
TRBD2	TRBV11-3	once	TRBJ2-1	CASSFSSGRALNEQFF	TGTGCCAGCAGCTTCTCTAGCGGGAGGGCCCTCAATGAGCAGTTCTTC
TRBD1	TRBV19	.	TRBJ2-7	CASSGTAAYEQYF	TGTGCCAGTAGCGGGACAGCGGCATACGAGCAGTACTTC
.	TRBV28	.	TRBJ2-3	CASSQFDTQYF	TGTGCCAGCAGCCAATTCGATACGCAGTATTTT
.	TRBV4-2	.	TRBJ1-4	CASSPQGRNIPQHYNEKLFF	TGTGCCAGCAGCCCTCAGGGGCGAAACATCCCGCAACATTATAATGAAAAACTGTTTTTT
.	TRBV28	few	TRBJ1-1	CASSGPGVPEAFF	TGTGCCAGCAGTGGGCCCGGTGTGCCTGAAGCTTTCTTT
TRBD2	TRBV6-4	.	TRBJ2-1	CASSDFGSGRGEQFF	TGTGCCAGCAGTGACTTTGGAAGCGGGAGGGGCGAGCAGTTCTTC
.	TRBV5-1	.	TRBJ1-1	CASSLAGSNEAFF	TGCGCCAGCAGTTTGGCGGGATCGAACGAAGCTTTCTTT
TRBD1	TRBV18	.	TRBJ1-2	CASSPNQGAQVYGYTF	TGTGCCAGCTCACCAAATCAGGGGGCTCAGGTCTATGGCTACACCTTC
.	TRBV7-2	.	TRBJ1-5	CASSLVGHNQPQHF	TGTGCCAGCAGCCTAGTGGGCCATAATCAGCCCCAGCATTTT